Listed below are T cell receptor beta chains from one sample, sequenced in a study of control samples from healthy donors and cancer patients. Produced via immunoSEQ multiplex PCR; TCRdb's table is partial and in-frame only. The table shows 150,000 to 200,000 clones, with about nine tenths occurring only once. Specimen: blood. The receptors derive from a woman under 40 in good health. Each CDR3 is given with its conserved first and last residue. The order of the fields is V gene, D gene, J gene, clone size, CDR3 protein, CDR3 DNA. A D gene is named only where the DNA matches it firmly. Rows may omit the clone size; those that give it use once, few, many or a size class.

TRBV6-4	-	TRBJ2-6	-	CASSLSSGANVLTF	TGTGCCAGCAGTCTGAGCTCTGGGGCCAACGTCCTGACTTTC
TRBV12-3/TRBV12-4	-	TRBJ2-7	-	CASSSRTYEQYF	TGTGCCAGCAGTTCAAGGACCTACGAGCAGTACTTC
TRBV7-9	TRBD1	TRBJ1-1	-	CASIRRDSTEAFF	TGTGCCAGCATCCGCAGGGACAGCACTGAAGCTTTCTTT
TRBV29-1	TRBD2	TRBJ2-3	-	CSVVRREGGTDTQYF	TGCAGCGTTGTTCGGCGGGAGGGAGGCACAGATACGCAGTATTTT
TRBV5-1	-	TRBJ2-3	-	CASSWGDTDTQYF	TGCGCCAGCAGCTGGGGGGACACAGATACGCAGTATTTT
TRBV5-1	TRBD1	TRBJ2-7	-	CASSLAGTGGYEQYF	TGCGCCAGCAGCTTGGCCGGGACAGGGGGCTACGAGCAGTACTTC
TRBV29-1	TRBD1	TRBJ2-1	few	CSVVTGASNEQFF	TGCAGCGTTGTTACAGGGGCGAGCAATGAGCAGTTCTTC
TRBV28	TRBD1	TRBJ1-5	-	CASSTGQGHYQPQHF	TGTGCCAGCAGTACCGGACAGGGGCATTATCAGCCCCAGCATTTT
TRBV7-2	TRBD1	TRBJ1-5	-	CASSPGQGLPQHF	TGTGCCAGCAGCCCCGGACAGGGATTGCCCCAGCATTTT
TRBV5-1	-	TRBJ1-5	-	CASSFGGMGSNQPQHF	TGCGCCAGCAGCTTTGGGGGGATGGGGAGCAATCAGCCCCAGCATTTT
TRBV5-1	-	TRBJ2-3	once	CASSLDGALTDTQYF	TGCGCCAGCAGCTTGGATGGGGCCCTCACAGATACGCAGTATTTT
TRBV27	TRBD1	TRBJ1-6	-	CASSLAGGSSPLHF	TGTGCCAGCAGTTTAGCAGGGGGCTCTTCACCCCTCCACTTT
TRBV4-1	-	TRBJ1-2	-	CASSQERADYGYTF	TGCGCCAGCAGCCAAGAAAGGGCGGACTATGGCTACACCTTC
TRBV12-3/TRBV12-4	-	TRBJ1-2	once	CASRNFNYGYTF	TGTGCCAGCAGGAACTTTAACTATGGCTACACCTTC
TRBV6-6	-	TRBJ1-6	-	CASSYMGENSPLHF	TGTGCCAGCAGTTACATGGGGGAAAATTCACCCCTCCACTTT
TRBV24-1	TRBD1	TRBJ1-2	-	CATSEWDRGGYTF	TGTGCCACCAGTGAATGGGACAGGGGAGGCTACACCTTC
TRBV6-1	TRBD2	TRBJ2-7	-	CASSELASGSYEQYF	TGTGCCAGCAGTGAATTAGCTAGCGGGAGCTACGAGCAGTACTTC
TRBV7-9	TRBD1	TRBJ1-1	-	CASSLGQGSNTEAFF	TGTGCCAGCAGCTTAGGACAGGGGTCGAACACTGAAGCTTTCTTT
TRBV2	-	TRBJ1-5	-	CASRQGNQPQHF	TGTGCCAGCAGACAGGGCAATCAGCCCCAGCATTTT
TRBV5-1	TRBD1	TRBJ1-5	-	CASSRQGREPQHF	TGCGCCAGCAGCCGACAGGGGAGAGAGCCCCAGCATTTT
TRBV18	TRBD2	TRBJ2-1	few	CASSPPWTSGTLYSYNEQFF	TGTGCCAGCTCACCCCCCTGGACTAGCGGGACCCTATACTCCTACAATGAGCAGTTCTTC
TRBV5-1	-	TRBJ1-4	-	CASSSGTGGYEKLFF	TGCGCCAGCAGCTCCGGGACGGGCGGGTATGAAAAACTGTTTTTT
TRBV15	-	TRBJ1-3	few	CATSRDSSGNTIYF	TGTGCCACCAGCAGGGACAGCTCTGGAAACACCATATATTTT
TRBV6-4	-	TRBJ2-1	-	CASSDRVANEQFF	TGTGCCAGCAGTGACCGAGTCGCGAATGAGCAGTTCTTC
TRBV11-3	-	TRBJ2-7	-	CASSPSRGHEQYF	TGTGCCAGCAGCCCATCCAGGGGCCACGAGCAGTACTTC
TRBV11-2	-	TRBJ2-5	-	CASSLRQAGQETQYF	TGTGCCAGCAGCTTAAGACAGGCAGGTCAAGAGACCCAGTACTTC
TRBV10-3	TRBD2	TRBJ2-1	-	CAITPSGGVNEQFF	TGTGCCATCACCCCTAGCGGGGGGGTTAATGAGCAGTTCTTC
TRBV4-2	-	TRBJ2-1	-	CASSQEMGFAYNEQFF	TGTGCCAGCAGCCAAGAAATGGGATTTGCCTACAATGAGCAGTTCTTC
TRBV10-3	TRBD1	TRBJ1-1	-	CAISRDRGNTEAFF	TGTGCCATCAGCCGGGACAGGGGGAACACTGAAGCTTTCTTT
TRBV30	TRBD2	TRBJ2-1	-	CAWSLDVSGIYNEQFF	TGTGCCTGGAGTTTGGATGTTAGCGGGATCTACAATGAGCAGTTCTTC
TRBV5-1	-	TRBJ2-7	once	CASSFRGGFSYEQYF	TGCGCCAGCAGTTTTAGGGGGGGGTTCTCCTACGAGCAGTACTTC
TRBV7-2	TRBD1	TRBJ1-1	-	CASSLTGTGRETEAFF	TGTGCCAGCAGCTTAACCGGGACAGGTAGGGAGACTGAAGCTTTCTTT
TRBV7-7	TRBD2	TRBJ2-3	-	CASSLAGTSGTDTQYF	TGTGCTAGCAGCTTAGCGGGGACTAGCGGGACAGATACGCAGTATTTT
TRBV28	TRBD1	TRBJ1-4	-	CASGTGAEKLFF	TGTGCCAGCGGGACAGGGGCTGAAAAACTGTTTTTT
TRBV3-1/TRBV3-2	-	TRBJ2-2	-	CASSRSGNTGELFF	TGTGCCAGCAGTCGGAGCGGTAACACCGGGGAGCTGTTTTTT
TRBV18	TRBD2	TRBJ2-3	once	CASSSSGITDTQYF	TGTGCCAGCTCAAGTAGCGGGATTACAGATACGCAGTATTTT
TRBV12-3/TRBV12-4	-	TRBJ2-7	-	CASSWRDYEQYF	TGTGCCAGCAGTTGGCGGGACTACGAGCAGTACTTC
TRBV9	TRBD1	TRBJ2-1	-	CASSHRDSSYNEQFF	TGTGCCAGCAGCCACCGGGACAGCTCCTACAATGAGCAGTTCTTC
TRBV27	-	TRBJ1-3	-	CASSLVAGAGNTIYF	TGTGCCAGCAGTTTAGTGGCAGGGGCTGGAAACACCATATATTTT
TRBV6-4	-	TRBJ2-2	-	CASSDSETGSRNTGELFF	TGTGCCAGCAGTGACTCCGAGACAGGCTCTCGGAACACCGGGGAGCTGTTTTTT
TRBV6-6	TRBD2	TRBJ2-1	-	CASSASGSGNEQFF	TGTGCCAGCAGTGCTAGCGGGAGTGGAAATGAGCAGTTCTTC
TRBV6-1	TRBD2	TRBJ2-1	-	CASSEWGTSGYNEQFF	TGTGCCAGCAGTGAATGGGGGACTAGTGGCTACAATGAGCAGTTCTTC
TRBV30	-	TRBJ2-2	-	CAWRPNTGELFF	TGTGCCTGGAGGCCGAACACCGGGGAGCTGTTTTTT
TRBV7-2	TRBD1	TRBJ2-5	-	CASSGTGGETQYF	TGTGCCAGCAGCGGGACAGGGGGAGAGACCCAGTACTTC
TRBV18	TRBD1	TRBJ1-4	few	CASSPDRDEKLFF	TGTGCCAGCTCACCCGACAGGGATGAAAAACTGTTTTTT
TRBV7-3	TRBD2	TRBJ2-7	-	CASSLTGLVYEQYF	TGTGCCAGCAGCTTAACGGGACTAGTCTACGAGCAGTACTTC
TRBV19	-	TRBJ1-4	-	CASSTLRVANEKLFF	TGTGCCAGTAGCACCCTCAGGGTGGCTAATGAAAAACTGTTTTTT
TRBV5-6	-	TRBJ1-1	-	CASSLGQKNTEAFF	TGTGCCAGCAGCTTGGGACAAAAGAACACTGAAGCTTTCTTT
TRBV11-2	TRBD1	TRBJ1-1	once	CASSFRTGRNTEAFF	TGTGCCAGCAGCTTTAGGACAGGGAGGAACACTGAAGCTTTCTTT
TRBV5-6	-	TRBJ2-3	-	CASSLGRSTDTQYF	TGTGCCAGCAGCTTGGGGCGGTCCACAGATACGCAGTATTTT
TRBV7-6	-	TRBJ2-3	-	CASSLGLAGGTDTQYF	TGTGCCAGCAGCTTAGGACTAGCAGGGGGTACAGATACGCAGTATTTT
TRBV2	-	TRBJ1-4	-	CASSALGKLFF	TGTGCCAGCAGCGCCCTGGGAAAACTGTTTTTT
TRBV7-3	TRBD1	TRBJ2-1	-	CASSLEWDRGRNEQFF	TGTGCCAGCAGCTTAGAGTGGGACAGGGGGCGCAATGAGCAGTTCTTC